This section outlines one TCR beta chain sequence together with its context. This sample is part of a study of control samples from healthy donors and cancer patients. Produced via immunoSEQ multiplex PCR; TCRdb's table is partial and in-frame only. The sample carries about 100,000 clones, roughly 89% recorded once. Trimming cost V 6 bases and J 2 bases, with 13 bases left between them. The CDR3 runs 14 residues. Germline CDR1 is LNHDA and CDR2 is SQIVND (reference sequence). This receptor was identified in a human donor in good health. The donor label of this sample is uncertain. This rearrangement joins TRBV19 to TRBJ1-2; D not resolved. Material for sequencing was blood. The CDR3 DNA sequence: TGTGCCAGTAGCCACGGGAAACAGAACTATGGCTACACCTTC. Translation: CASSHGKQNYGYTF.